The table lists the clone carrying this T cell receptor (beta chain) with many counts. The antigen remains undetermined. The source of the sample is a study of T cell repertoires in cytomegalovirus infection. Whole-study context: Epitope selection comprised recently identified HLA-C-restricted CMV epitopes and well-studied HLA-B-restricted CMV epitopes. Based on public TCR beta signatures, there were indications of CMV infection and of a matching HLA type. Study-wide findings and caveats: Dominating the ex vivo response were TCR beta clonotypes that were CMV-specific and HLA-C-restricted. The cumulative frequency of public TCR beta families distinguished individuals who carried CMV together with the relevant HLA.

TCRdb ran MiXCR on the reads and lists one entry per CDR3 protein. The data show a few hundred thousand distinct CDR3 sequences, with roughly 43% seen just once and 48% held by the top ten. The specimen was cultured PBMCs, collected from culture after CMV antigen stimulation. The TCR sequence derives from a human donor in good health (CMV status not recorded). Some clones in this sample may be carry-over from other donors' samples.

CDR3 in amino acids: CASSLARAYGYTF. CDR3 coding DNA: TGTGCCAGCAGCTTAGCCAGGGCCTATGGCTACACCTTC. The chain couples TRBV7-2 to TRBJ1-2; possibly TRBD1 for D (5 bases). CDR3 length: 13 residues. Trimming pared 0 bases from V and 4 bases from J, leaving 6 bases between. Germline assignment: CDR1 SGHTA and CDR2 FQGNSA.